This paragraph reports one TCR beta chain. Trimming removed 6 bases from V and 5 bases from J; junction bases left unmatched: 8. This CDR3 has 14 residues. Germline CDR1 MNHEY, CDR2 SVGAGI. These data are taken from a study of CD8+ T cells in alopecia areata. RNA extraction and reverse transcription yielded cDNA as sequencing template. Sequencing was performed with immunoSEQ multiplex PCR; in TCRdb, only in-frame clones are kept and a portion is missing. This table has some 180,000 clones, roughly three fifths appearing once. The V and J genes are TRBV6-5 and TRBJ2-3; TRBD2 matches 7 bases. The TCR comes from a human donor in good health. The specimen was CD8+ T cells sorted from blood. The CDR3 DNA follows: TGTGCCAGCAGCCGCGGGCGGGAGTTAGATACGCAGTATTTT. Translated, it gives CASSRGRELDTQYF.